These T cell receptor beta chains were read from a single sample in a study of blood T cell repertoires in COVID-19. This table comes from immunoSEQ multiplex PCR, and its TCRdb copy is limited to in-frame clones, with some not included. The sample consists of around 270,000 clones, approximately 89% of them appearing once. The specimen was PBMCs or T cells enriched from blood (not recorded which). These receptors were obtained from a woman aged 40-49 years who had been exposed to COVID-19. The CDR3 runs from the conserved cysteine through the conserved F or W. D genes are given only for firm matches. The size field is filled for only some rows; it gives once, few, many or a size class.

J: TRBJ1-3; size: .; D: .; V: TRBV6-2/TRBV6-3; DNA: TGTGCCAGCAGTTACGGGACACCGAGTCGGGTCTACACCATATATTTT; CDR3: CASSYGTPSRVYTIYF
J: TRBJ2-7; size: .; D: .; V: TRBV10-3; DNA: TGTGCCATCAGTGAGATAGGGGACTCCTACGAGCAGTACTTC; CDR3: CAISEIGDSYEQYF
J: TRBJ2-1; size: .; D: .; V: TRBV21-1; DNA: TGTGCCAGCAGCCCCCAGGGGGCCTACAATGAGCAGTTCTTC; CDR3: CASSPQGAYNEQFF
J: TRBJ2-2; size: .; D: .; V: TRBV7-9; DNA: TGTGCCAGCACCAAATCTAGGAACACCGGGGAGCTGTTTTTT; CDR3: CASTKSRNTGELFF
J: TRBJ1-4; size: .; D: .; V: TRBV7-9; DNA: TGTGCCAGCAGTCCGCTGCCCGGGAGTCGAACTAATGAAAAACTGTTTTTT; CDR3: CASSPLPGSRTNEKLFF
J: TRBJ2-7; size: once; D: .; V: TRBV5-5; DNA: TGTGCCAGCAGCGGCGGCACGGGATACGAGCAGTACTTC; CDR3: CASSGGTGYEQYF
J: TRBJ1-5; size: .; D: .; V: TRBV7-2; DNA: TGTGCCAGCAGCTTAGAACGACCCGGGGAGCCCCAGCATTTT; CDR3: CASSLERPGEPQHF
J: TRBJ2-2; size: few; D: TRBD1; V: TRBV9; DNA: TGTGCCAGCAGCGTAGGAGGGCAGGGGGTGACCGGGGAGCTGTTTTTT; CDR3: CASSVGGQGVTGELFF
J: TRBJ1-5; size: .; D: .; V: TRBV6-2/TRBV6-3; DNA: TGTGCCAGCAGTTACGGTGGGGGCGGAAATCAGCCCCAGCATTTT; CDR3: CASSYGGGGNQPQHF
J: TRBJ2-3; size: .; D: TRBD2; V: TRBV2; DNA: TGTGCCAGCAGTGAAGCGCCGGGGGGTGCAGATACGCAGTATTTT; CDR3: CASSEAPGGADTQYF
J: TRBJ2-1; size: once; D: TRBD1; V: TRBV6-2/TRBV6-3; DNA: TGTGCCAGCAGTTACTCTGGGACAGGGGGCCGGTCCTACAATGAGCAGTTCTTC; CDR3: CASSYSGTGGRSYNEQFF
J: TRBJ1-1; size: .; D: .; V: TRBV7-9; DNA: TGTGCCAGCAGCTTAGCGCTGTACTTGAACACTGAAGCTTTCTTT; CDR3: CASSLALYLNTEAFF
J: TRBJ2-7; size: once; D: TRBD2; V: TRBV4-2; DNA: TGTGCCAGCAGCCAAGATTGGACTAGCGGGGGTTACGAGCAGTACTTC; CDR3: CASSQDWTSGGYEQYF
J: TRBJ1-6; size: .; D: TRBD1; V: TRBV13; DNA: TGTGCCAGCAGCCCTGGGGGCAGGGGGCTTCAAAATTCACCCCTCCACTTT; CDR3: CASSPGGRGLQNSPLHF
J: TRBJ2-2; size: .; D: .; V: TRBV24-1; DNA: TGTGCCACCAGTGTCCCGGCGGAGGGGGCACCCGGGGAGCTGTTTTTT; CDR3: CATSVPAEGAPGELFF
J: TRBJ2-3; size: .; D: TRBD2; V: TRBV5-1; DNA: TGCGCCAGCAGCCGGGGGACTAGCGGGGGGAGCACAGATACGCAGTATTTT; CDR3: CASSRGTSGGSTDTQYF
J: TRBJ2-3; size: .; D: TRBD2; V: TRBV27; DNA: TGTGCCAGCAGTTCGGGACTAGCGGCTGCCTTTGGGAGAGATACGCAGTATTTT; CDR3: CASSSGLAAAFGRDTQYF
J: TRBJ2-2; size: .; D: .; V: TRBV4-3; DNA: TGCGCCAGCAGCCAAGTGGGTTTGCGGACAAAAAACACCGGGGAGCTGTTTTTT; CDR3: CASSQVGLRTKNTGELFF
J: TRBJ2-7; size: .; D: .; V: TRBV5-5; DNA: TGTGCCAGCAGCTTGTCGGGTTACGAGCAGTACTTC; CDR3: CASSLSGYEQYF
J: TRBJ2-1; size: .; D: .; V: TRBV5-8; DNA: TGTGCCAGCAGCCGCGGGACAGATCTCTCAAATGAGCAGTTCTTC; CDR3: CASSRGTDLSNEQFF
J: TRBJ2-3; size: .; D: TRBD2; V: TRBV6-4; DNA: TGTGCCAGCAGTGACCGACTAGCGGGGGGGCTTGTTACGCAGTATTTT; CDR3: CASSDRLAGGLVTQYF
J: TRBJ1-2; size: .; D: TRBD1; V: TRBV28; DNA: TGTGCCAGCAGTCTCCTACAGGGGGCCTATGGCTACACCTTC; CDR3: CASSLLQGAYGYTF
J: TRBJ2-5; size: .; D: .; V: TRBV9; DNA: TGTGCCAGCAGCGTGGAGGGATGGGAGACCCAGTACTTC; CDR3: CASSVEGWETQYF
J: TRBJ2-2; size: .; D: .; V: TRBV7-2; DNA: TGTGCCAGCAGCCCCATGGCCACCACCGGGGAGCTGTTTTTT; CDR3: CASSPMATTGELFF